A selection of T cell receptor beta chains follows, all from one sample in a study of T cell responses to AZD1222 COVID-19 vaccine. Generated by immunoSEQ multiplex PCR, the TCRdb table keeps only in-frame clones and is missing some. The sample consists of roughly 76,000 clones, about nine tenths of them appearing once. This specimen was peripheral blood, taken on day 0 of AZD1222 vaccination. The receptors shown here come from an adult in good health. Each CDR3 is given with its conserved first and last residue. Fields, in order: D gene, clone size, V gene, J gene, CDR3 DNA, CDR3 protein. A D gene is named only where the DNA matches it firmly. Some rows have no size entry. The others give once, few or many, or a class for an expanded clone.

D gene: .
clone size: .
V gene: TRBV6-5
J gene: TRBJ2-1
CDR3 DNA: TGTGCCAGCAAGGGACAAGCATACAATGAGCAGTTCTTC
CDR3 protein: CASKGQAYNEQFF

D gene: .
clone size: .
V gene: TRBV6-4
J gene: TRBJ2-7
CDR3 DNA: TGTGCCAGCAGTGATTTCAAGGACACGGGCGGGTGGTGGTATCAGCAGTACTTC
CDR3 protein: CASSDFKDTGGWWYQQYF

D gene: .
clone size: .
V gene: TRBV7-9
J gene: TRBJ1-4
CDR3 DNA: TGTGCCAGCAGCTTAGGGCAGGTTAATGAAAAACTGTTTTTT
CDR3 protein: CASSLGQVNEKLFF

D gene: .
clone size: few
V gene: TRBV15
J gene: TRBJ1-1
CDR3 DNA: TGTGCCACCAGCAATGAAGAGGTCACTGAAGCTTTCTTT
CDR3 protein: CATSNEEVTEAFF

D gene: TRBD2
clone size: .
V gene: TRBV12-5
J gene: TRBJ2-1
CDR3 DNA: TGTGCTAGTGGTTTGACCATAGCGGGGACCTACAATGAGCAGTTCTTC
CDR3 protein: CASGLTIAGTYNEQFF

D gene: TRBD1
clone size: .
V gene: TRBV28
J gene: TRBJ1-4
CDR3 DNA: TGTGCCAGCAGTCCCTACGACAGGGGAGGAATTGCAACTAATGAAAAACTGTTTTTT
CDR3 protein: CASSPYDRGGIATNEKLFF

D gene: TRBD1
clone size: .
V gene: TRBV27
J gene: TRBJ1-5
CDR3 DNA: TGTGCCAGCAGGTTGGGACAGGAAAGCAATCAGCCCCAGCATTTT
CDR3 protein: CASRLGQESNQPQHF

D gene: .
clone size: .
V gene: TRBV10-3
J gene: TRBJ1-1
CDR3 DNA: TGTGCCATCAGTGAGCAGAAGGGTGAAGCTTTCTTT
CDR3 protein: CAISEQKGEAFF

D gene: .
clone size: .
V gene: TRBV4-3
J gene: TRBJ1-6
CDR3 DNA: TGCGCCAGCAGCCAAGGGTTTCGGACACCCCTCCACTTT
CDR3 protein: CASSQGFRTPLHF

D gene: TRBD2
clone size: few
V gene: TRBV6-5
J gene: TRBJ2-3
CDR3 DNA: TGTGCCAGCAGACTAACTAGCGGGGCGGCAGATACGCAGTATTTT
CDR3 protein: CASRLTSGAADTQYF

D gene: TRBD1
clone size: .
V gene: TRBV9
J gene: TRBJ1-4
CDR3 DNA: TGTGCCAGCAGCCCGGGACAGGGGCAGGAAAAACTGTTTTTT
CDR3 protein: CASSPGQGQEKLFF

D gene: .
clone size: .
V gene: TRBV7-3
J gene: TRBJ2-2
CDR3 DNA: TGTGCCAGCAGCTTAACCGGGGAGCTGTTTTTT
CDR3 protein: CASSLTGELFF

D gene: .
clone size: .
V gene: TRBV28
J gene: TRBJ2-2
CDR3 DNA: TGTGCCAGCAGGCAGCCGAACACCGGGGAGCTGTTTTTT
CDR3 protein: CASRQPNTGELFF

D gene: TRBD2
clone size: .
V gene: TRBV12-5
J gene: TRBJ2-4
CDR3 DNA: TGTGCTAGTGGTTTGAGTCTTTTTAGGCGGGAGGCCCTGTGGGACATTCAGTACTTC
CDR3 protein: CASGLSLFRREALWDIQYF

D gene: TRBD2
clone size: once
V gene: TRBV27
J gene: TRBJ2-3
CDR3 DNA: TGTGCCAGCAGTTGGCGAGGCGGACTAGTCACAGATACGCAGTATTTT
CDR3 protein: CASSWRGGLVTDTQYF

D gene: .
clone size: .
V gene: TRBV27
J gene: TRBJ2-2
CDR3 DNA: TGTGCCAGCAGTCCCCCGGGGTCCAGGGAAAGGAACACCGGGGAGCTGTTTTTT
CDR3 protein: CASSPPGSRERNTGELFF

D gene: .
clone size: .
V gene: TRBV3-1/TRBV3-2
J gene: TRBJ2-5
CDR3 DNA: TGTGCCAGCAGCCATTTGGGAGAGACCCAGTACTTC
CDR3 protein: CASSHLGETQYF

D gene: .
clone size: .
V gene: TRBV30
J gene: TRBJ2-2
CDR3 DNA: TGTGCCTGGAGTGCCAGGCCGAACACCGGGGAGCTGTTTTTT
CDR3 protein: CAWSARPNTGELFF

D gene: .
clone size: .
V gene: TRBV30
J gene: TRBJ1-4
CDR3 DNA: TGTGCCTGGAGTGTACAAGTTGCAACTAATGAAAAACTGTTTTTT
CDR3 protein: CAWSVQVATNEKLFF

D gene: .
clone size: few
V gene: TRBV29-1
J gene: TRBJ2-1
CDR3 DNA: TGCAGCGTTGAAGATCCAGGCTACAATGAGCAGTTCTTC
CDR3 protein: CSVEDPGYNEQFF

D gene: TRBD1
clone size: .
V gene: TRBV28
J gene: TRBJ1-1
CDR3 DNA: TGTGCCAGCAGGCGACAGGGGGCGCGGACTGAAGCTTTCTTT
CDR3 protein: CASRRQGARTEAFF

D gene: TRBD2
clone size: .
V gene: TRBV2
J gene: TRBJ2-1
CDR3 DNA: TGTGCCAGCAGTGATAGCGGGAGGGCCTTTGAGCAGTTCTTC
CDR3 protein: CASSDSGRAFEQFF

D gene: .
clone size: .
V gene: TRBV2
J gene: TRBJ1-2
CDR3 DNA: TGTGCCAGCAGTGTGGTGTGGGGGCGGGACTATGGCTACACCTTC
CDR3 protein: CASSVVWGRDYGYTF

D gene: TRBD1
clone size: .
V gene: TRBV5-1
J gene: TRBJ2-7
CDR3 DNA: TGCGCCAGCAGCTTTAATGGACAGGGCGCCTACGAGCAGTACTTC
CDR3 protein: CASSFNGQGAYEQYF

D gene: .
clone size: .
V gene: TRBV6-5
J gene: TRBJ1-2
CDR3 DNA: TGTGCCAGCAGTTACGACCTGAACTATGGCTACACCTTC
CDR3 protein: CASSYDLNYGYTF

D gene: TRBD2
clone size: once
V gene: TRBV7-2
J gene: TRBJ2-3
CDR3 DNA: TGTGCCAGCAGCTTAGATGGCGGGGGGGCCACAGATACGCAGTATTTT
CDR3 protein: CASSLDGGGATDTQYF

D gene: TRBD2
clone size: .
V gene: TRBV18
J gene: TRBJ2-3
CDR3 DNA: TGTGCCAGCTCACCACGACTAGCGCTAGCGAAAGATACGCAGTATTTT
CDR3 protein: CASSPRLALAKDTQYF

D gene: .
clone size: .
V gene: TRBV19
J gene: TRBJ2-7
CDR3 DNA: TGTGCCAGTAGAAGTCAGAGTTCCTACGAGCAGTACTTC
CDR3 protein: CASRSQSSYEQYF

D gene: .
clone size: .
V gene: TRBV7-8
J gene: TRBJ2-7
CDR3 DNA: TGTGCCAGCAGCTTAGGGTCAGGGGCCTCCTACGAGCAGTACTTC
CDR3 protein: CASSLGSGASYEQYF

D gene: TRBD1
clone size: .
V gene: TRBV7-8
J gene: TRBJ1-5
CDR3 DNA: TGTGCCAGCAGCCCTGGACAGGGGCATTGGGATAGCAATCAGCCCCAGCATTTT
CDR3 protein: CASSPGQGHWDSNQPQHF

D gene: TRBD1
clone size: .
V gene: TRBV7-2
J gene: TRBJ1-1
CDR3 DNA: TGTGCCAGCAGCTTGGACAGGGGGCAGGGTGAAGCTTTCTTT
CDR3 protein: CASSLDRGQGEAFF

D gene: TRBD1
clone size: .
V gene: TRBV19
J gene: TRBJ1-4
CDR3 DNA: TGTGCCAGTAGATCCGGGACAGGGGGCGCAATCGAAAAACTGTTTTTT
CDR3 protein: CASRSGTGGAIEKLFF

D gene: TRBD1
clone size: .
V gene: TRBV10-3
J gene: TRBJ1-4
CDR3 DNA: TGTGCCATCACGGACAGGGTTAATGAAAAACTGTTTTTT
CDR3 protein: CAITDRVNEKLFF

D gene: .
clone size: .
V gene: TRBV27
J gene: TRBJ2-1
CDR3 DNA: TGTGCCAGCAGTTTAACTAGTAGGATCTCCTACAATGAGCAGTTCTTC
CDR3 protein: CASSLTSRISYNEQFF

D gene: .
clone size: .
V gene: TRBV7-9
J gene: TRBJ1-6
CDR3 DNA: TGTGCCAGCAGCTTTTCGGCGGGAGGGTCAAGATCACCCCTCCACTTT
CDR3 protein: CASSFSAGGSRSPLHF

D gene: .
clone size: .
V gene: TRBV3-1/TRBV3-2
J gene: TRBJ2-7
CDR3 DNA: TGTGCCAGCAGCCAAAGTGGTCCCTACGAGCAGTACTTC
CDR3 protein: CASSQSGPYEQYF

D gene: TRBD2
clone size: .
V gene: TRBV2
J gene: TRBJ2-3
CDR3 DNA: TGTGCCAGCAGTGAATTTGCGGGGGACGACACAGATACGCAGTATTTT
CDR3 protein: CASSEFAGDDTDTQYF

D gene: TRBD2
clone size: .
V gene: TRBV30
J gene: TRBJ2-7
CDR3 DNA: TGTGCCTGGAGCGATGGGACTAGCGGAGGGGGATACGAGCAGTACTTC
CDR3 protein: CAWSDGTSGGGYEQYF

D gene: TRBD1
clone size: .
V gene: TRBV6-5
J gene: TRBJ1-2
CDR3 DNA: TGTGCCAGCAGTAGCTCCGGGACAGGGTTCGGCTACACCTTC
CDR3 protein: CASSSSGTGFGYTF

D gene: .
clone size: .
V gene: TRBV7-9
J gene: TRBJ2-5
CDR3 DNA: TGTGCCAGCAGCCCGCGGGAGACCCAGTACTTC
CDR3 protein: CASSPRETQYF

D gene: .
clone size: once
V gene: TRBV5-1
J gene: TRBJ1-2
CDR3 DNA: TGCGCCAGCAGCGCAGACAGTTACTATGGCTACACCTTC
CDR3 protein: CASSADSYYGYTF